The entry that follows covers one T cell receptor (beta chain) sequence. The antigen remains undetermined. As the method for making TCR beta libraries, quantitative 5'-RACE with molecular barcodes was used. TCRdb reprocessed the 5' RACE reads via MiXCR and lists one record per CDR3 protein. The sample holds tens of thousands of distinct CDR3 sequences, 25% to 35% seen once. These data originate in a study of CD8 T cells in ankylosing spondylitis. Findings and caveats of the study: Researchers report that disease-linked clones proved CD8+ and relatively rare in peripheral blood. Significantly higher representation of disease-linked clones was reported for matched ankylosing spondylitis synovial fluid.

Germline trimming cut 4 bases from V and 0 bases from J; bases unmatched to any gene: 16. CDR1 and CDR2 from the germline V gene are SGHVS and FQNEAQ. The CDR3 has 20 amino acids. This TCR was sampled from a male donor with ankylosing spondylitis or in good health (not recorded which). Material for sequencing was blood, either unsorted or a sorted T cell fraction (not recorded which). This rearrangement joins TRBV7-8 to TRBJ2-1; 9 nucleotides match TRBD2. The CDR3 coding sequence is TGTGCCAGCAGCTACCCCGCGGTCGGGACTAGCAGAATCTCCTACAATGAGCAGTTCTTC. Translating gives CASSYPAVGTSRISYNEQFF.